This record concerns one TCR beta chain sequence. This may be a read error, as it is one base from a much larger clone. Trimming cost V 5 bases and J 2 bases, with 13 bases left between them. The CDR3 runs 14 residues. Germline V lookup: CDR1 LNHNV, CDR2 YYDKDF (reference sequence). Constant-region reverse primers amplified full-length variable regions, followed by semi-nested Nested Universal Primer A PCR. TCRdb itself ran the 5' RACE reads through MiXCR, one entry per CDR3 protein. The sample consists of fewer than 55,000 distinct CDR3 sequences, roughly 22% of them appearing once. Treg sorting used a CD4+CD25+CD127-/low gate.

The TCR sequence derives from a female donor with breast cancer. Material: Tregs sorted from a lymph node. The chain employs TRBV15 and TRBJ2-7; TRBD1 or TRBD2 may be the D gene (5 bases each). The CDR3, as DNA: TGTGCCACCAGCTGGGGCAGGGACGCCTACGAGCAGTACTTC. This encodes CATSWGRDAYEQYF.